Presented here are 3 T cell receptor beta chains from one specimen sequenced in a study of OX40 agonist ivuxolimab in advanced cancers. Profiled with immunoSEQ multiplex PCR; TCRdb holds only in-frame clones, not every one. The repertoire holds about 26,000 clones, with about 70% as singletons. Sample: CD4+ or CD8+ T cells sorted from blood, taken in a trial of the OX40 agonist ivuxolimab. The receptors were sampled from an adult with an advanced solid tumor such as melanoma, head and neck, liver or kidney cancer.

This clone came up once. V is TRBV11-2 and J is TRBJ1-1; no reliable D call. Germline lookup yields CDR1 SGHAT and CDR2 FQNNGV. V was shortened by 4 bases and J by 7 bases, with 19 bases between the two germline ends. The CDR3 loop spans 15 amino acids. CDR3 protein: CASSSAGSGSGEAFF. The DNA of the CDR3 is TGTGCCAGCAGCTCAGCGGGATCGGGGAGCGGTGAAGCTTTCTTT.

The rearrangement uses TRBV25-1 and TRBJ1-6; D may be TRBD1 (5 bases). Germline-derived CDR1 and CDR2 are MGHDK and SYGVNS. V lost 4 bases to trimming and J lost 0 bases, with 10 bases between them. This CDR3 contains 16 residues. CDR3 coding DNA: TGTGCCAGCAGTGGGGGCACCATCTCCTATAATTCACCCCTCCACTTT. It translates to CASSGGTISYNSPLHF.

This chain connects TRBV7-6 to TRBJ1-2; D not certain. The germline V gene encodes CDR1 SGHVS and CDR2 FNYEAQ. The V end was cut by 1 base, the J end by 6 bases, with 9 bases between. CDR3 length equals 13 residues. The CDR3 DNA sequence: TGTGCCAGCAGCTTAGTATCCGGGCATGGCTACACCTTC. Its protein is CASSLVSGHGYTF.